The 8 T cell receptor beta chains below come from one sample, sequenced in a study of CD8+CD57+ T cells in acquired aplastic anemia. The authors sequenced patients whose flow cytometry had shown CD8+CD57+ cell expansion. It was genomic DNA that served as the template for profiling TCR beta VDJ and CDR3. TCRdb called the reads again in MiXCR, with one record for every CDR3 protein. The sample yields fewer than 85,000 distinct CDR3 sequences, just over 70% seen once. Sequenced material: sorted CD4+, CD8+, or CD8+CD57+ T cells (not recorded which) from PBMCs. These receptors were taken from a human donor with aplastic anemia.

The J gene is TRBJ2-7, the V gene TRBV2; 9 bases are shared with TRBD2. Per the germline V gene, CDR1 is SNHLY and CDR2 is FYNNEI. Germline trimming cut 5 bases from V and 5 bases from J; bases unmatched to any gene: 7. The CDR3 consists of 14 residues. The CDR3 sequence: CASSLSGGSHEQYF. In DNA, the CDR3 is TGTGCCAGCAGTCTTAGCGGGGGATCCCACGAGCAGTACTTC.

At least ten counts were recorded for this clonotype. The rearrangement uses TRBV5-5 and TRBJ1-2, with a possible D match to TRBD1 (5 bases). The ends were cut back, 2 bases at V and 7 bases at J, with 18 bases in the middle. Per the germline V gene, CDR1 is SGHKS and CDR2 is YYEKEE (reference sequence). This CDR3 region has 15 residues. The CDR3 DNA reads as TGTGCCAGCAGCTTAGTCCAGGACCTAGGGGTTGGCTACACCTTC. Amino acid sequence: CASSLVQDLGVGYTF.

V gene TRBV15 combines with J gene TRBJ1-3; tentatively, D is TRBD1 (5 bases). Germline V gives CDR1 LNHNV, CDR2 YYDKDF (reference sequence). CDR3 length equals 15 residues. V lost 4 bases and J lost 8, with 18 bases in between. CDR3 sequence: CATSTTMAGVYTIYF. In DNA form, the CDR3 reads TGTGCCACCAGCACCACGATGGCGGGGGTGTACACCATATATTTT.

This clonotype has only a few counts. V gene TRBV20-1 combines with J gene TRBJ2-7, with TRBD2 as a possible D gene (5 bases). Germline CDR1 and CDR2: DFQATT and SNEGSKA (reference sequence). This CDR3 has 13 amino acids. V lost 4 bases and J lost 5, with 15 bases in between. In DNA form, the CDR3 reads TGCAGTGCTAACTGGGCTAGCACCCACGAGCAGTACTTC. This codes for CSANWASTHEQYF.

This clonotype was found once. The chain combines TRBV7-6 with TRBJ1-2; 8 bases fit TRBD1. CDR3 length: 13 amino acids. Germline V gene lookup returns CDR1 SGHVS and CDR2 FNYEAQ. V lost 6 bases, J lost 2 bases, and 2 bases stayed unmatched. CDR3 sequence reads: CASRGQANYGYTF. The CDR3 nucleotides read TGTGCCAGCAGGGGACAGGCCAACTATGGCTACACCTTC.

This clonotype was counted a single time. The V and J genes are TRBV19 and TRBJ1-6; D may be TRBD1 (6 bases). Trimming shortened V by 4 bases and J by 6 bases, and 13 bases separated the two germline ends. Germline V gene data show CDR1 as LNHDA and CDR2 as SQIVND (reference sequence). This CDR3 is 15 amino acids long. CDR3 nucleotides: TGTGCCAGTAGTAACGACATAGGGGGTAATTCACCCCTCCACTTT. Its translation is CASSNDIGGNSPLHF.

The V gene is TRBV19, the J gene TRBJ2-7; unclear D gene. V lost 6 bases to trimming and J lost 4 bases, with 13 bases between them. CDR1 and CDR2 (germline): LNHDA, SQIVND (reference sequence). This CDR3 has 13 residues. The CDR3 nucleotides read TGTGCCAGTAGACCAGGCGTCGGGTACGAGCAGTACTTC. The encoded protein is CASRPGVGYEQYF. The full variable domain, with the rest looked up from reference TRBV19 and TRBJ2-7, is DGGITQSPKYLFRKEGQNVTLSCEQNLNHDAMYWYRQDPGQGLRLIYYSQIVNDFQKGDIAEGYSVSREKKESFPLTVTSAQKNPTAFYLCASRPGVGYEQYFGPGTRLTVT.

V gene TRBV7-9 combines with J gene TRBJ2-5; 9 nucleotides agree with TRBD2. Losses at the gene ends were 0 bases for V and 3 bases for J; bases not matched to a gene: 5. The CDR3 consists of 16 residues. Germline values: CDR1 SEHNR, CDR2 FQNEAQ (reference sequence). The CDR3 reads CASSLALSGRKETQYF. CDR3 in DNA: TGTGCCAGCAGCTTAGCCCTCAGCGGGAGGAAAGAGACCCAGTACTTC.